Listed here are 19 T cell receptor beta chains from one sample, sequenced in a study of T cell changes during pregnancy in multiple sclerosis. Assay: immunoSEQ multiplex PCR; the TCRdb copy retains only in-frame clones and omits some. Of some 56,000 clones listed, about 92% are singletons. Sequencing used CD4+ T cells from peripheral blood mononuclear cells, obtained after pregnancy. The receptors shown here come from a female donor with multiple sclerosis, enrolled in a pregnancy study.

The chain is built from TRBV6-4 and TRBJ1-1, with D perhaps matching TRBD1 (6 bases). CDR1 is MRHNA and CDR2 is SNTAGT in the germline V gene. The CDR3 spans 13 residues. V shed 6 bases and J shed 5 bases, with 13 bases lying between them. CDR3 amino acids: CASRAGASTEAFF. The DNA of the CDR3 is TGTGCCAGCAGAGCAGGGGCTTCTACTGAAGCTTTCTTT.

The chain carries TRBV4-1 and TRBJ2-5; 15 bases match TRBD2. J lost 5 bases, V lost 3 bases, and 13 bases had no gene match. Germline V lookup: CDR1 MGHRA, CDR2 YSYEKL. The CDR3 has 19 residues. CDR3 DNA sequence: TGCGCCAGCAGCCATCCCGGACTAGCGGGGGGGCCGGGCAGGGAGACCCAGTACTTC. Translating gives CASSHPGLAGGPGRETQYF.

The chain is built from TRBV23-1 and TRBJ2-7, with 9 bases fitting TRBD1. TRBV23-1 is filed as an ORF, its function uncertain. This CDR3 contains 14 residues. Trimming cost V 4 bases and J 2 bases; bases outside gene matches: 3. CDR3 DNA sequence: TGCGCCAGCAGTCCGACAGGGGGACCCTACGAGCAGTACTTC. Encoded protein: CASSPTGGPYEQYF.

V is TRBV10-3 and J is TRBJ1-4, with D unresolved. The V and J ends lost 0 bases and 8 bases respectively, with 16 bases between them. The CDR3 loop spans 16 amino acids. The germline gives CDR1 ENHRY, CDR2 SYGVKD. CDR3 nucleotide sequence: TGTGCCATCAGTGAGTCACTGAGTTCAGGAAAGGAAAAACTGTTTTTT. Encoded protein: CAISESLSSGKEKLFF.

The chain is built from TRBV6-6 and TRBJ2-3; D is unresolved. Trimming removed 6 bases at V and 4 bases at J, with 5 bases between. This CDR3 is 11 amino acids long. In germline, CDR1 is MNHNY, CDR2 SVGAGI (reference sequence). The DNA of the CDR3 is TGTGCCAGCAGCCTCGCAGATACGCAGTATTTT. Encoded protein: CASSLADTQYF.

V gene TRBV7-3 combines with J gene TRBJ2-7; 10 bases agree with TRBD1. This CDR3 comprises 14 residues. Germline values: CDR1 SGHTA, CDR2 FQGTGA. With V trimmed by 6 bases and J by 6 bases, 8 bases remained unmatched. The CDR3 nucleotides are TGTGCCAGCAGTCCGGGACAGGGGACGTCCGAGCAGTACTTC. Its translation is CASSPGQGTSEQYF.

The chain combines TRBV5-1 with TRBJ2-1; 10 bases are a match to TRBD2. V lost 3 bases, J lost 4 bases, and 4 bases stayed unmatched. The CDR3 has 15 amino acids. The V gene's germline CDR1 is SGHRS and CDR2 YFSETQ. The CDR3 DNA follows: TGCGCCAGCAGCTACCTAGCGGGGGCTTACAATGAGCAGTTCTTC. It translates to CASSYLAGAYNEQFF.

The J gene is TRBJ2-2, the V gene TRBV10-3, with D possibly being TRBD2 (5 bases). This CDR3 spans 17 amino acids. Germline assignment: CDR1 ENHRY and CDR2 SYGVKD. The V and J ends lost 2 bases and 0 bases respectively, with 13 bases between them. DNA for the CDR3: TGTGCCATCAGTGAGCGGGGAGTAAACGCGAACACCGGGGAGCTGTTTTTT. This encodes CAISERGVNANTGELFF.

The chain combines TRBV9 with TRBJ2-2, with 11 bases fitting TRBD2. V lost 0 bases to trimming and J lost 3 bases; unmatched junction nucleotides: 7. This CDR3 is 18 amino acids long. Per the germline V gene, CDR1 is SGDLS and CDR2 is YYNGEE. Here the CDR3 DNA reads TGTGCCAGCAGCGTAGGGCTAGCGGGGGGCCGGGACACCGGGGAGCTGTTTTTT. Translating it yields CASSVGLAGGRDTGELFF.

This chain uses TRBV30 with TRBJ1-4; TRBD1 agrees at 8 bases. The ends lost 3 bases at V and 6 bases at J; junction bases unmatched: 12. This CDR3 is built from 16 residues. CDR1 is GTSNPN and CDR2 is SVGIG in the germline V gene (reference sequence). CDR3 amino acids: CAWSVVKDRVHEKLFF. DNA for the CDR3: TGTGCCTGGAGCGTCGTGAAGGACAGGGTCCATGAAAAACTGTTTTTT.

The rearrangement uses TRBV7-3 and TRBJ1-4; 8 bases map to TRBD1. The CDR3 has 15 amino acids. Germline lookup yields CDR1 SGHTA and CDR2 FQGTGA. Germline trimming cut 4 bases from V and 7 bases from J; bases unmatched to any gene: 8. The CDR3 coding sequence is TGTGCCAGCAGCTCCTTGGACAGGGTTGGTGAAAAACTGTTTTTT. Its translation: CASSSLDRVGEKLFF.

The chain links TRBV19 to TRBJ2-3, with 9 bases that match TRBD2. Germline lookup yields CDR1 LNHDA and CDR2 SQIVND (reference sequence). The V segment lost 4 bases and the J segment 0 bases; nucleotides outside the gene matches: 2. CDR3 length: 15 amino acids. CDR3 nucleotides: TGTGCCAGTAGTACTAGCGGGACTAGCACAGATACGCAGTATTTT. Protein product: CASSTSGTSTDTQYF.

This clone was recorded once. This chain uses TRBV19 with TRBJ1-1; a weak D match, TRBD1 (5 bases). Germline loops: CDR1 LNHDA, CDR2 SQIVND (reference sequence). V was pared by 7 bases and J by 3 bases, with 18 bases between. The CDR3 contains 15 residues. The chain's CDR3 is CASTRIGGGDTEAFF. The CDR3 region has the DNA TGTGCCAGTACCAGAATCGGGGGGGGAGACACTGAAGCTTTCTTT.

This chain uses TRBV5-5 with TRBJ1-2, with D unresolved. Germline V gene data show CDR1 as SGHKS and CDR2 as YYEKEE (reference sequence). V was shortened by 4 bases and J by 3 bases, with 13 bases between the two germline ends. The CDR3 spans 14 residues. The CDR3 DNA reads TGTGCCAGCAGCCCGGCTCGCGGATACTATGGCTACACCTTC. Translated, it gives CASSPARGYYGYTF.

This clone was detected a few times. The CDR3 sequence: CASSLQRGDDSPLHF. The CDR3 DNA reads as TGTGCCAGCAGCTTGCAGAGAGGCGATGATTCACCCCTCCACTTT. V and J are TRBV5-4 and TRBJ1-6; D gene ambiguous. Germline lookup yields CDR1 SGHNT and CDR2 YYREEE (reference sequence). With 1 base removed from V and 8 bases from J, the gap between germline ends came to 13 bases. CDR3 length equals 15 residues.

The chain recombines TRBV7-2 with TRBJ1-5, with D possibly TRBD1 on 6 matching bases. Per the germline V gene, CDR1 is SGHTA and CDR2 is FQGNSA. Trimming pared 3 bases from V and 3 bases from J, leaving 12 bases between. The length of the CDR3 is 15 residues. CDR3 residues: CASSLSTGLNQPQHF. CDR3 DNA: TGTGCCAGCAGCTTGTCAACAGGGCTCAATCAGCCCCAGCATTTT. Supplemented by reference TRBV7-2 and TRBJ1-5, the full variable domain reads GAGVSQSPSNKVTEKGKDVELRCDPISGHTALYWYRQSLGQGLEFLIYFQGNSAPDKSGLPSDRFSAERTGGSVSTLTIQRTQQEDSAVYLCASSLSTGLNQPQHFGDGTRLSIL.

This chain joins TRBV29-1 and TRBJ1-4; 7 nucleotides line up with TRBD1. The germline CDR1 and CDR2 sequences are SQVTM and ANQGSEA. V was clipped by 7 bases and J by 0 bases; unmatched bases: 5. The CDR3 runs 14 residues. The CDR3 bases are TGCAGCGCTCAGGGGGACGCAACTAATGAAAAACTGTTTTTT. Encoded protein: CSAQGDATNEKLFF.

This sequence joins TRBV9 and TRBJ2-5; TRBD2 matches 12 bases. V lost 0 bases and J lost 0; bases outside the gene matches: 3. Germline values: CDR1 SGDLS, CDR2 YYNGEE. This CDR3 is 17 amino acids long. The CDR3 reads CASSVATSGGHQETQYF. CDR3 nucleotides: TGTGCCAGCAGCGTAGCTACTAGCGGGGGGCACCAAGAGACCCAGTACTTC.

The rearrangement uses TRBV29-1 and TRBJ1-1; no reliable D call. CDR1 is SQVTM, CDR2 ANQGSEA, per germline. Trimming pared 4 bases from V and 8 bases from J, leaving 11 bases between. The CDR3 spans 11 residues. CDR3 sequence (DNA): TGCAGCGTTGGCGCGCGGTCAGAAGCTTTCTTT. It codes for CSVGARSEAFF.